These 12 T cell receptor beta chains share one sample of origin, sequenced in a study of glioma-infiltrating T cells after dendritic cell vaccination. Measured with immunoSEQ multiplex PCR; TCRdb has only the in-frame clones, and not every one. This sample has about 82,000 clones, with roughly 90% found just once. Sequences were derived from blood, sampled before dendritic cell vaccination. The receptors derive from a human donor with glioblastoma.

The CDR3 DNA reads as TGTGCCAGCAGCTTAACAGACGGGCAGCCCCAGCATTTT. It yields the protein CASSLTDGQPQHF. The rearrangement links TRBV7-3 to TRBJ1-5; no clear D. Germline V CDR1 and CDR2: SGHTA, FQGTGA. Trimming left V 0 bases short and J 7 bases short, with 7 bases between. The CDR3 spans 13 residues.

The rearrangement joins TRBV19 to TRBJ1-3; 8 bases align to TRBD1. The germline V gene has CDR1 LNHDA and CDR2 SQIVND (reference sequence). The CDR3 consists of 19 residues. V was pared by 7 bases and J by 3 bases, with 20 bases of the junction left unmatched. The CDR3 DNA sequence: TGTGCCAGTACCCAGGCGGGCGTTGGGCAGGGGGCCTATGGAAACACCATATATTTT. Translation gives CASTQAGVGQGAYGNTIYF.

The gene calls are TRBV28 and TRBJ1-5; no clear D. Trimming took 10 bases from V and 6 from J, leaving 16 bases between them. The CDR3 loop spans 13 amino acids. Looked up from germline, CDR1 is MDHEN and CDR2 is SYDVKM. Here the CDR3 DNA reads TGTGCCAATTCCCCGGGGATCCGTCAGCCCCAGCATTTT. It codes for CANSPGIRQPQHF.

The genes are TRBV28 and TRBJ1-2, with D possibly matching TRBD1 (6 bases). This CDR3 region has 16 residues. V gave up 6 bases and J gave up 4 bases, with 21 bases separating them. CDR1 is MDHEN, CDR2 SYDVKM, per germline. The CDR3 region is CASSRDLGADSYGYTF. CDR3 coding DNA: TGTGCCAGCAGCCGAGATTTGGGGGCTGACTCCTATGGCTACACCTTC.

This clone was seen only once. The chain links TRBV5-6 to TRBJ2-3; TRBD2 aligns across 11 bases. The CDR3 is made up of 16 amino acids. Germline values: CDR1 SGHDT, CDR2 YYEEEE. V shed 4 bases and J 2 bases; nucleotides not matched to a gene: 6. CDR3 nucleotides: TGTGCCAGCAGCGACCAGACTAGCGGGGACACAGATACGCAGTATTTT. As protein: CASSDQTSGDTDTQYF.

The chain couples TRBV14 to TRBJ2-4; D call uncertain. This CDR3 region has 15 residues. Per the germline V gene, CDR1 is SGHDN and CDR2 is FVKESK. V lost 5 bases and J lost 0, with 11 bases in between. For the CDR3, the DNA is TGTGCCAGCAGCGTAGGCGGCCTAGCCAAAAACATTCAGTACTTC. Translation: CASSVGGLAKNIQYF.

The chain joins TRBV9 to TRBJ1-6; 9 positions match TRBD1. CDR3 length equals 15 residues. Germline assignment: CDR1 SGDLS and CDR2 YYNGEE. V shed 3 bases and J 5 bases; nucleotides not matched to a gene: 3. The CDR3 region is CASSGTGGDNSPLHF. In DNA form, the CDR3 reads TGTGCCAGCAGCGGAACAGGGGGCGATAATTCACCCCTCCACTTT.

Only a few counts were recorded for this clone. The J gene is TRBJ2-1, the V gene TRBV5-4; tentative D call: TRBD1 (6 bases). This CDR3 is 17 amino acids long. Germline V gene data show CDR1 as SGHNT and CDR2 as YYREEE (reference sequence). Trimming took 0 bases from V and 9 from J, leaving 22 bases between them. The CDR3 here is CASSLGSVRGSSAEQFF. The CDR3 DNA reads as TGTGCCAGCAGCTTGGGTTCGGTAAGGGGGTCTTCAGCTGAGCAGTTCTTC.

The chain carries TRBV7-8 and TRBJ2-7, with a tentative D call TRBD1 (5 bases). V was shortened by 1 base and J by 7 bases, with 11 bases between the two germline ends. The CDR3 contains 13 residues. CDR1 is SGHVS and CDR2 is FQNEAQ in the germline V gene. For the CDR3, the DNA is TGTGCCAGCAGCTTAGAGCCAGGGTGGGAGCAGTACTTC. Protein: CASSLEPGWEQYF.

This chain links TRBV12-5 with TRBJ1-1; the match to TRBD1 covers 9 bases. CDR1 is LGHNT, CDR2 FRNRAP, per germline. V was pared by 1 base and J by 2 bases, with 2 bases of the junction left unmatched. The CDR3 loop spans 15 amino acids. The CDR3 region has the DNA TGTGCTAGTGGTTTGGGGGACAGGGCTAACACTGAAGCTTTCTTT. Translation gives CASGLGDRANTEAFF.

The J gene is TRBJ2-5, the V gene TRBV25-1; 9 nucleotides agree with TRBD1. V shed 6 bases and J 5 bases; nucleotides not matched to a gene: 7. CDR3 size: 14 residues. The germline V gene encodes CDR1 MGHDK and CDR2 SYGVNS. The DNA for the CDR3 is TGTGCCAGCAGATCGTGGACAGGGGACGAGACCCAGTACTTC. Translating it yields CASRSWTGDETQYF.

This sequence joins TRBV19 and TRBJ1-2; perhaps TRBD1 as D (6 bases). CDR3 size: 15 residues. The germline gives CDR1 LNHDA, CDR2 SQIVND (reference sequence). V lost 9 bases to trimming and J lost 3 bases, with 20 bases between them. CDR3 sequence: CASGSRDTSDYGYTF. As DNA, the CDR3 is TGTGCCAGCGGGTCCAGGGACACTAGTGACTATGGCTACACCTTC.